This TCR beta chain stems from a study of T-cell memory formation after mild COVID-19. Points from the study as a whole: Those CD4+ clones that contracted were mainly in CM and EM (CD8+ ones in EMRA).

This clonotype was detected only a few times. Its cognate antigen is unknown. 5'RACE with constant-segment primers yielded barcoded, UMI-tagged TCR alpha and TCR beta cDNA libraries. TCRdb re-called the 5' RACE reads through MiXCR, storing one row per CDR3 protein. The sample lists under 450,000 distinct CDR3 sequences; 20% were seen once. In germline, CDR1 is KGHSH, CDR2 LQKENI. The CDR3 spans 19 residues. The V and J ends lost 1 base and 3 bases, in that order; junction bases with no gene match: 15. Material for sequencing was PBMCs or a T cell subset sorted from them (not recorded which). The genes are TRBV18 and TRBJ1-1, with 9 bases that match TRBD1. This clonotype originated in a man younger than 35 who had mild COVID-19 (a few samples of this study predate the infection). Cell type and time point are not known. In nucleotides, the CDR3 is TGTGCCAGCTCACCACGTCTAGGACAGGGGAAGGGCTCGGACACTGAAGCTTTCTTT. Its translation: CASSPRLGQGKGSDTEAFF.